This T cell receptor beta chain derives from a study of cytomegalovirus exposure and HLA in healthy donors (TCRdb year 2017). Regarding the study in general: The 500 to 800 repertoires of the first cohort and the roughly 120 validation repertoires were produced on the same platform, according to a later analysis. The study was designed to test whether signatures of past pathogen exposure could be identified by cataloging public T cell receptors. In addition to the first cohort of several hundred subjects, a separate validation cohort of approximately 130 different subjects was used. The study combined high-throughput TCR immunosequencing, statistical association of individual TCRs with disease status, and machine learning to predict cytomegalovirus infection status.

Separate from the approximately 700-subject first cohort, the validation cohort of roughly 130 subjects was the group to which the donors belonged. Points the paper makes about the study in general: A few of the identified cytomegalovirus-associated TCR beta chains were confirmed in vitro to be specific for cytomegalovirus antigens. Across donors, most TCR sequences were observed very rarely, whereas some public TCRs were present in many individuals. It was suggested by the authors that the approach could potentially be generalized to other disease states and immunological phenotypes. The validation cohort had no HLA typing available for a later analysis, so co-occurrence within that cohort was assessed over all 120 or so repertoires. The study gave a list of over 150 TCR beta chains associated with cytomegalovirus. Of the cluster scores, roughly 95% were above 0 in a later analysis, which found that TCRs clustered in the first cohort also tended to co-occur in the roughly 130 validation repertoires. The classifier was reported to diagnose cytomegalovirus status with high specificity and sensitivity in both the original cohort and the validation cohort.

To prepare the library, the immunoSEQ multiplex PCR assay was applied. The study's own analysis went as follows. To diagnose cytomegalovirus status from the catalog of TCR beta chain sequences, a statistical classification framework was built. Entries here come from immuneACCESS through TCRdb and include only in-frame sequences with V and J called. Some clones fail to appear in such tables; in the studies checked, an unresolved V gene covers under half of the shortfall, and the cause of the remainder is unknown. V, J and clone size were drawn from that table, and D and trimming were deduced from the DNA. The sample profile shows about 150,000 clones; 88% of them were found once. The ten top clones hold around 3% of the sample. Concerning this clone itself: Its antigen target is currently unknown. No much larger clonotype is one base removed from it; base qualities were not supplied.

The germline V gene (reference sequence) yields SEHNR for CDR1 and FQNEAQ for CDR2. Trimming accounts for 5 bases at V and 7 bases at J, while the number of junction bases matched to no gene is 6. Taken from cysteine to phenylalanine, the CDR3 has 14 residues. Only the CDR3 DNA is retained, 42 bases long and in frame from the first base. Sequencing was done on a sample of PBMCs. The TCR comes from a man aged 18-30 years in good health and CMV-seronegative. The V and J genes are TRBV7-9 and TRBJ2-1; TRBD1 fits 9 bases in the junction. The DNA sequence follows: TGTGCCAGCAGCCGATATGACAGGGGGAATGAGCAGTTCTTC. It translates as CASSRYDRGNEQFF.